The source of this TCR beta chain is a study of shared clonotypes between healthy human individuals. CDR1 is SEHNR and CDR2 is FQNEAQ in the germline V gene (reference sequence). Trimming pared 5 bases from V and 3 bases from J, leaving 19 bases between. This CDR3 has 16 amino acids. CD8 cells classed as naive were CD45RO-negative and positively selected for CCR7, excluding terminally differentiated effector memory CD45RA+ cells. About this clone: Its antigen is undetermined.

Samples underwent the assay at deep level. Clones were sequenced by immunoSEQ multiplex PCR, and TCRdb holds only the in-frame ones, with some missing. This table has about 2.1 million clones, over 85% appearing once. Findings and caveats of the study: Larger estimated richness was generally recorded for naive subsets relative to memory subsets. Owing to a small donor count, the genetic and exposure-history diversity represented was limited. Non-shared clonotypes displayed generation probabilities falling below those of clonotypes present in all four donors.

The clonotype originates from a man in his late teens or twenties in good health. Some clones in this sample may be carry-over from other donors' samples. Sequences were obtained from naive CD8+ T cells from PBMCs. This sequence joins TRBV7-9 and TRBJ2-5; weak D call: TRBD1 (5 bases). Written as DNA, the CDR3 is TGTGCCAGCAGCCCCCCGGCCAGGGTCCGAGAAGAGACCCAGTACTTC. Translating gives CASSPPARVREETQYF.